This TCR beta chain was recorded in a study of post-analysis software for immune sequencing data. The sample holds a few counts of this clonotype. Its antigen remains unidentified. Each TCR beta cDNA library carried unique molecular identifiers. TCRdb itself ran the PCR reads through MiXCR, one entry per CDR3 protein. The sample lists 350,000 to 500,000 distinct CDR3 sequences, 30% to 45% occurring once. Points from the study as a whole: With TRBV5-6, TRBV5-1 and TRBV20-1 included, a handful of TRBV segments were more frequent in patients than in controls.

The CDR3 consists of 15 residues. The V gene lost 6 bases and the J gene lost 0 bases, with 15 bases spanning the gap. In germline, CDR1 is DFQATT, CDR2 SNEGSKA (reference sequence). Sequenced material: blood. This clonotype was obtained from a girl aged 2 to 10 with multiple sclerosis. The rearrangement uses TRBV20-1 and TRBJ1-5; D gene unclear. This CDR3 reads CSAQRGDASNQPQHF. The CDR3 coding sequence is TGCAGTGCCCAAAGAGGCGATGCTAGCAATCAGCCCCAGCATTTT.